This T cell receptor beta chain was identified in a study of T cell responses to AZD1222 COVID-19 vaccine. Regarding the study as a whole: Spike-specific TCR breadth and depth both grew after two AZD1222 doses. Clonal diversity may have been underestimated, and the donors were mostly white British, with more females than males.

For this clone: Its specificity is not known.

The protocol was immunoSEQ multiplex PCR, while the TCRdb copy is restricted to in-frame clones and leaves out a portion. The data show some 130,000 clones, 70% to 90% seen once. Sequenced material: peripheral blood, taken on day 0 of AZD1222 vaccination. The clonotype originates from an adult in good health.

Here the CDR3 reads CASTTPGGGGIDTQYF. CDR3 nucleotide sequence: TGTGCCAGCACCACCCCCGGCGGGGGGGGCATAGATACGCAGTATTTT. V gene TRBV28 combines with J gene TRBJ2-3; 9 positions agree with TRBD2. The germline V gene has CDR1 MDHEN and CDR2 SYDVKM. The CDR3 contains 16 residues. J was trimmed by 5 bases and V by 7 bases; bases with no gene match: 13. Complete variable domain (other parts from reference TRBV28 and TRBJ2-3): DVKVTQSSRYLVKRTGEKVFLECVQDMDHENMFWYRQDPGLGLRLIYFSYDVKMKEKGDIPEGYSVSREKKERFSLILESASTNQTSMYLCASTTPGGGGIDTQYFGPGTRLTVL.